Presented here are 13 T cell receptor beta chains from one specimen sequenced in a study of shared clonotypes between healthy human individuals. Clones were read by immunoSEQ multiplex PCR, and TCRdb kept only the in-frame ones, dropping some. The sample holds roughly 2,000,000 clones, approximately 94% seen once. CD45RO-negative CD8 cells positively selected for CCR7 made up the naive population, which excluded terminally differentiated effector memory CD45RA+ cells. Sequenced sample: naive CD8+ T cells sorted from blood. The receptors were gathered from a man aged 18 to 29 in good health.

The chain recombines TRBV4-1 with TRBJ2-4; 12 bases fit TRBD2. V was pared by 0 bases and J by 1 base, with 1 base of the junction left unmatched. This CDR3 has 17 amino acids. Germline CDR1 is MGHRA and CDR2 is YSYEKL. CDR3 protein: CASSQETSGRAKNIQYF. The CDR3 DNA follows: TGCGCCAGCAGCCAAGAAACTAGCGGGAGGGCCAAAAACATTCAGTACTTC.

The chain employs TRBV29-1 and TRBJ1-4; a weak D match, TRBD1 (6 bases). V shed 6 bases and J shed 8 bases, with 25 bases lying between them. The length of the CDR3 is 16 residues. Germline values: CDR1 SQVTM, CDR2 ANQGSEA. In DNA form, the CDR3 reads TGCAGCGTCGCTGTGGGGGCCTCAGGGGTGGTAGAAAAACTGTTTTTT. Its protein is CSVAVGASGVVEKLFF.

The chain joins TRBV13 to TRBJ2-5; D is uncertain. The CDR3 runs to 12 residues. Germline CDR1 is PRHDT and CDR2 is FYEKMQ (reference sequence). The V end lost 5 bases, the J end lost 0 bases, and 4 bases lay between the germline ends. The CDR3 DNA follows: TGTGCCAGCAGCCCCGACCAAGAGACCCAGTACTTC. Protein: CASSPDQETQYF.

DNA of the CDR3: TGTGCCAGCAGCGCCCCAGGCCCAGGGTACACTGAAGCTTTCTTT. It yields the protein CASSAPGPGYTEAFF. The chain has TRBV13 and TRBJ1-1; weak D call: TRBD1 (5 bases). The CDR3 is made up of 15 amino acids. Germline CDR1 PRHDT, CDR2 FYEKMQ (reference sequence). The V and J ends lost 5 bases and 3 bases respectively, with 16 bases between them.

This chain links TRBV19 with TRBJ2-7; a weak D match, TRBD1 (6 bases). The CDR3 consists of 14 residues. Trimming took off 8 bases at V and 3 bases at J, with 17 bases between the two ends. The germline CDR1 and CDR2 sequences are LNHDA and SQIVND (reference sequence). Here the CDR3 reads CASGPGQLNYEQYF. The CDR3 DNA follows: TGTGCCAGTGGTCCGGGACAACTAAACTACGAGCAGTACTTC.

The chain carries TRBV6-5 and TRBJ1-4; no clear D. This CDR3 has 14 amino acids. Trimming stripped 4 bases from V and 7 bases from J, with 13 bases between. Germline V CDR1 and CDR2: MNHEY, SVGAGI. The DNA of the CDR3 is TGTGCCAGCAGTTGGACCCTAGAGAGTGAAAAACTGTTTTTT. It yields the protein CASSWTLESEKLFF.

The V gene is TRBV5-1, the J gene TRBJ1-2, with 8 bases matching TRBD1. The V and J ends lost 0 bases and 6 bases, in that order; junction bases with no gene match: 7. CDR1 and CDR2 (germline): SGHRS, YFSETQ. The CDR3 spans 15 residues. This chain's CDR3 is CASSLGTGWPDGYTF. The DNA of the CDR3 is TGCGCCAGCAGCTTGGGGACAGGGTGGCCCGATGGCTACACCTTC.

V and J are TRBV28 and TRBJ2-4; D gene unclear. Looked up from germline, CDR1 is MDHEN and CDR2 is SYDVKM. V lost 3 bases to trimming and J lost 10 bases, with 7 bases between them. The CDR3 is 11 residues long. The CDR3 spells CASSFLGIQYF. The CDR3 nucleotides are TGTGCCAGCAGTTTTTTAGGGATTCAGTACTTC.

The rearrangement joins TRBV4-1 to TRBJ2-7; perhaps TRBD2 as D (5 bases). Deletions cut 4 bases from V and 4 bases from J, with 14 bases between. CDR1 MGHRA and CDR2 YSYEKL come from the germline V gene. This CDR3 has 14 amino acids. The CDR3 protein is CASSPAVSSYEQYF. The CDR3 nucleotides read TGCGCCAGCAGCCCAGCGGTATCCTCGTACGAGCAGTACTTC.

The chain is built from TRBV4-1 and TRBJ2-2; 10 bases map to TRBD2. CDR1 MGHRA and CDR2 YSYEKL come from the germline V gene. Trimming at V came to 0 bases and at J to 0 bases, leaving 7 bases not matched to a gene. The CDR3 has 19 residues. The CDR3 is CASSQEFLGLAANTGELFF. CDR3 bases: TGCGCCAGCAGCCAAGAATTTCTAGGACTAGCGGCGAACACCGGGGAGCTGTTTTTT.

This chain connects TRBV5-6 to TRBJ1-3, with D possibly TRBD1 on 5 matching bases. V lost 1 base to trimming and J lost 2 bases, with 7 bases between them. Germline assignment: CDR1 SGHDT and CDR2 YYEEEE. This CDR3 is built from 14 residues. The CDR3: CASSLLTAGNTIYF. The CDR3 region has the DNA TGTGCCAGCAGCTTGTTGACAGCTGGAAACACCATATATTTT. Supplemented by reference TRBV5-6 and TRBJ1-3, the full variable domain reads DAGVTQSPTHLIKTRGQQVTLRCSPKSGHDTVSWYQQALGQGPQFIFQYYEEEERQRGNFPDRFSGHQFPNYSSELNVNALLLGDSALYLCASSLLTAGNTIYFGEGSWLTVV.

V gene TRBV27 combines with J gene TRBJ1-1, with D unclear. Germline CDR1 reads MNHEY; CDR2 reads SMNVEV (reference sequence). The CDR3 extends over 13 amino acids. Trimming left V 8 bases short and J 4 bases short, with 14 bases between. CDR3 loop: CASGVSPRTEAFF. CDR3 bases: TGTGCCAGCGGGGTTTCTCCCCGCACTGAAGCTTTCTTT.

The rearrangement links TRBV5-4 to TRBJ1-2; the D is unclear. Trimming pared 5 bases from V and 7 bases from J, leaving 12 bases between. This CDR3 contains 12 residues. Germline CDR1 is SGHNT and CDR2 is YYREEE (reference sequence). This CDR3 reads CASRGPVSGYTF. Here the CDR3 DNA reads TGTGCCAGCAGAGGTCCAGTAAGTGGCTACACCTTC.